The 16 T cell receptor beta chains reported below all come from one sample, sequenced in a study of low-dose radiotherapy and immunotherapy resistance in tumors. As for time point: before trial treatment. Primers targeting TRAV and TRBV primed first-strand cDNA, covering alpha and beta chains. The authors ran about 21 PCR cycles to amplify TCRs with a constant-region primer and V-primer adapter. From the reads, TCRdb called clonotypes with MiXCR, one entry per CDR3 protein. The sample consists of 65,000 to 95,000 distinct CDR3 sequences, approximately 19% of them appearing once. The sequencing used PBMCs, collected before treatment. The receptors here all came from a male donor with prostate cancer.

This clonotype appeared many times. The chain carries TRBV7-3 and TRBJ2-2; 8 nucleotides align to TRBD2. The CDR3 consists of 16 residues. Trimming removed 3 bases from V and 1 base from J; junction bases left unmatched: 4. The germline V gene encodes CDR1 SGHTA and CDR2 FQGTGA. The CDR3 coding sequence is TGTGCCAGCAGCTTCGACAGCGGGAGGAACACCGGGGAGCTGTTTTTT. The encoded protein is CASSFDSGRNTGELFF. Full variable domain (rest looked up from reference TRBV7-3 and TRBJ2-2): GAGVSQTPSNKVTEKGKYVELRCDPISGHTALYWYRQSLGQGPEFLIYFQGTGAADDSGLPNDRFFAVRPEGSVSTLKIQRTERGDSAVYLCASSFDSGRNTGELFFGEGSRLTVL.

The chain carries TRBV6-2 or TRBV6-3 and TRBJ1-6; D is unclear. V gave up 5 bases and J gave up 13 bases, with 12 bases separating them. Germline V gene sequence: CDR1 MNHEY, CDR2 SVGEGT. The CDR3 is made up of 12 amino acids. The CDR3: CASSEGTTPLHF. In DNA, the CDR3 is TGTGCCAGCAGTGAAGGAACAACTCCCCTCCACTTT.

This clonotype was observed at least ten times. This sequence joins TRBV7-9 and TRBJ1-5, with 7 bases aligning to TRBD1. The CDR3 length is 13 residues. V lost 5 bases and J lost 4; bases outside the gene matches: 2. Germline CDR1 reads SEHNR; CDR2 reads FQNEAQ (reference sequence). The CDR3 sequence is CASSAGGNQPQHF. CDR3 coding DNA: TGTGCCAGCAGCGCAGGGGGAAATCAGCCCCAGCATTTT.

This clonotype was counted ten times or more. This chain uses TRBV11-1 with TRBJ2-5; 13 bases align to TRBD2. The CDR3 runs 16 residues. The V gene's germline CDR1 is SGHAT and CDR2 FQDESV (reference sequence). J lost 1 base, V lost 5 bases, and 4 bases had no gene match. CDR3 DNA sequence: TGTGCCAGCAGCCGACTAGCGGGGGGACTCCAAGAGACCCAGTACTTC. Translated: CASSRLAGGLQETQYF.

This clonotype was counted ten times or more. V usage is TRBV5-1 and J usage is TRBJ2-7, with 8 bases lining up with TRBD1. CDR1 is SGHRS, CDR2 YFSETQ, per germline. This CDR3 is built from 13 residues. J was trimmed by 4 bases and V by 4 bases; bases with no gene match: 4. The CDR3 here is CASSGTGDYEQYF. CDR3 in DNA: TGCGCCAGCAGCGGGACAGGCGATTACGAGCAGTACTTC.

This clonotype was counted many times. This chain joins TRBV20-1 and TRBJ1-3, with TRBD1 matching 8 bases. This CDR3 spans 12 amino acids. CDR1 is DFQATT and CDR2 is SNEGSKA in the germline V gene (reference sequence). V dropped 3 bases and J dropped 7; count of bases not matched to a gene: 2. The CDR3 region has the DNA TGCAGTGCTAGGGACAGGGCGAACACCATATATTTT. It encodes CSARDRANTIYF.

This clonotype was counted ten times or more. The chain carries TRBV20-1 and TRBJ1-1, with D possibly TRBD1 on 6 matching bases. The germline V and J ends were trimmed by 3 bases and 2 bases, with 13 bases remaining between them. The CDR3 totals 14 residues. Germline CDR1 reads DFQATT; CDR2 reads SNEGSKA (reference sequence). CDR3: CSASRGTSNTEAFF. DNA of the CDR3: TGCAGTGCTAGTAGGGGGACCTCAAACACTGAAGCTTTCTTT.

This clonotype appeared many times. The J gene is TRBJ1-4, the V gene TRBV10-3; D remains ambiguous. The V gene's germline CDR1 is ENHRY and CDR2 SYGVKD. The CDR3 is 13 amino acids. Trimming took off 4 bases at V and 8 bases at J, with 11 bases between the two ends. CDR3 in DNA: TGTGCCATCAGTGGGACGTTGAAGGAAAAACTGTTTTTT. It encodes CAISGTLKEKLFF.

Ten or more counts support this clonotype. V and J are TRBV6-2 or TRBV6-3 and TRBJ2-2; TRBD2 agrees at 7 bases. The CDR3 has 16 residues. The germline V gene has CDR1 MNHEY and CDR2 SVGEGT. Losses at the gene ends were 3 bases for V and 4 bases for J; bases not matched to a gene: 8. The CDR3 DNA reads TGTGCCAGCAGTTATCTACCGACTAGCAGCACCGGGGAGCTGTTTTTT. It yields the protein CASSYLPTSSTGELFF.

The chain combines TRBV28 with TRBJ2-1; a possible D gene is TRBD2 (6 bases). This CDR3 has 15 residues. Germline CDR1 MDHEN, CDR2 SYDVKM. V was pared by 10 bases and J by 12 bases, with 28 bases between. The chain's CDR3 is CAILDRGTPDQGQFF. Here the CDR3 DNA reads TGTGCCATTCTCGACCGTGGGACTCCTGACCAGGGGCAGTTCTTC.

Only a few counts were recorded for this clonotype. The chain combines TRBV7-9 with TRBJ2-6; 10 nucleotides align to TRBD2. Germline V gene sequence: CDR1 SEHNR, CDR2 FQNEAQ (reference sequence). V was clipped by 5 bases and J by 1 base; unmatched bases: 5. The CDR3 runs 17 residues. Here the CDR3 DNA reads TGTGCCAGCAGCAAAAGGGGACTAGCGTCTGGGGCCAACGTCCTGACTTTC. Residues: CASSKRGLASGANVLTF.

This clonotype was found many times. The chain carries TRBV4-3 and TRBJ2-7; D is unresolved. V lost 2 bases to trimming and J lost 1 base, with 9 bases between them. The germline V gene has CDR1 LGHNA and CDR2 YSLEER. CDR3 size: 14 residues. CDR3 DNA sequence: TGCGCCAGCAGCCAAACCTGGGGTTCCTACGAGCAGTACTTC. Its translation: CASSQTWGSYEQYF.

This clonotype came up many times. The CDR3 DNA is TGTGCCAGCAGCTTGTCGGGCAGGTCGCGAGACTATGGCTACACCTTC. It encodes CASSLSGRSRDYGYTF. The V call is TRBV5-6, the J call TRBJ1-2; D gene ambiguous. CDR1 SGHDT and CDR2 YYEEEE come from the germline V gene. There are 16 residues in the CDR3. Between the trimmed V and J ends, which lost 1 base and 3 bases, there was a span of 16 bases.

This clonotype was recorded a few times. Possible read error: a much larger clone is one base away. CDR3 bases: TGCAGTGCTAGAGGACATAACTATGGCTACACCTTC. It encodes CSARGHNYGYTF. This rearrangement joins TRBV20-1 to TRBJ1-2; no clear D gene. Trimming took 1 base from V and 1 from J, leaving 4 bases between them. This CDR3 has 12 residues. CDR1 and CDR2 from the germline V gene are DFQATT and SNEGSKA (reference sequence).

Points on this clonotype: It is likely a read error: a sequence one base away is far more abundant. CDR3 region: CASRHPGTSGRALINEQYF. CDR3 in DNA: TGTGCCAGCAGACACCCCGGGACTAGCGGGAGGGCCCTCATCAATGAGCAGTACTTC. The chain carries TRBV28 and TRBJ2-7; 16 bases fit TRBD2. Germline V gene data show CDR1 as MDHEN and CDR2 as SYDVKM. Unmatched junction bases numbered 18, after V lost 6 bases and J lost 7 bases. The CDR3 is made up of 19 amino acids.

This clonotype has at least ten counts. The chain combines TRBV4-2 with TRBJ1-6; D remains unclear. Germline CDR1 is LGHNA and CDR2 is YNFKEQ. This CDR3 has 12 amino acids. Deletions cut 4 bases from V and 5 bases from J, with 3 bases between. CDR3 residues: CASSLNNSPLHF. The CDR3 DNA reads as TGTGCCAGCAGCCTGAATAATTCACCCCTCCACTTT.